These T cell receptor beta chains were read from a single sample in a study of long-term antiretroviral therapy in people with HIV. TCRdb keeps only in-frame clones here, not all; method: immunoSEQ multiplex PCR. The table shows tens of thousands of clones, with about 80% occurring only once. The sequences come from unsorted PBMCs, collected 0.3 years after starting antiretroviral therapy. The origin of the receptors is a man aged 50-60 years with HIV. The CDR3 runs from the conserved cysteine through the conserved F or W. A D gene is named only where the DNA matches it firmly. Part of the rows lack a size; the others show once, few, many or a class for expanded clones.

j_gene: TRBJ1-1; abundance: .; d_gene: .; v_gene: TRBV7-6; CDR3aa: CASHRGTGVNTEAFF; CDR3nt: TGTGCCAGCCACAGAGGAACCGGGGTCAACACTGAAGCTTTCTTT
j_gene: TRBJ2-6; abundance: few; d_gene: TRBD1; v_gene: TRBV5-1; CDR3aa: CASSLEVHRGSGANVLTF; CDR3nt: TGCGCCAGCAGCTTGGAAGTTCACAGGGGGTCTGGGGCCAACGTCCTGACTTTC
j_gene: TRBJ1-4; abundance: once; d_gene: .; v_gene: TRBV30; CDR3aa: CAWSVGLKLFF; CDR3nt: TGTGCCTGGAGTGTAGGCCTAAAACTGTTTTTT
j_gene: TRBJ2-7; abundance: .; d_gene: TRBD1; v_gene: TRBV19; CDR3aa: CASSMAQGAYEQYF; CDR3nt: TGTGCCAGTAGTATGGCCCAGGGGGCATACGAGCAGTACTTC
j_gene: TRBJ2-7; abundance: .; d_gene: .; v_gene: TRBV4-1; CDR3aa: CASSQRQDSSYEQYF; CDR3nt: TGCGCCAGCAGCCAGAGACAGGACAGCTCCTACGAGCAGTACTTC
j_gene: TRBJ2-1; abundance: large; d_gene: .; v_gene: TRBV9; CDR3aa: CASSVGAYNEQFF; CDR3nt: TGTGCCAGCAGCGTAGGGGCCTACAATGAGCAGTTCTTC
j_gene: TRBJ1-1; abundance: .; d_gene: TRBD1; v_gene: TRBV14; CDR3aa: CASSQVQGAWTEAFF; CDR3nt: TGTGCCAGCAGCCAAGTTCAGGGGGCATGGACTGAAGCTTTCTTT
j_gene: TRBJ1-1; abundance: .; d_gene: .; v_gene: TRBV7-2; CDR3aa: CASSLWTVMNTEAFF; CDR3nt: TGTGCCAGCAGCTTATGGACAGTCATGAACACTGAAGCTTTCTTT
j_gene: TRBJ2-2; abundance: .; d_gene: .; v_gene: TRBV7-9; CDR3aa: CASPSKGSVRGTGELFF; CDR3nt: TGTGCCAGCCCCTCCAAAGGGTCTGTGCGGGGCACCGGGGAGCTGTTTTTT
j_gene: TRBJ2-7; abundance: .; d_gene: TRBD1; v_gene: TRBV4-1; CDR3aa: CASSPLTGGVDEQYF; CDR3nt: TGCGCCAGCAGCCCGCTGACAGGGGGCGTCGACGAGCAGTACTTC
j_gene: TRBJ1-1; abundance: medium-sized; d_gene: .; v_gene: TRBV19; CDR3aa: CASTPGGGAGTEAFF; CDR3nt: TGTGCCAGTACCCCCGGTGGGGGGGCAGGCACTGAAGCTTTCTTT
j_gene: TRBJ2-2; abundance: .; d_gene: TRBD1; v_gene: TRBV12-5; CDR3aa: CASGSRSDRAAGELFF; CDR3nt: TGTGCTAGTGGTTCGAGGTCGGACAGGGCCGCCGGGGAGCTGTTTTTT
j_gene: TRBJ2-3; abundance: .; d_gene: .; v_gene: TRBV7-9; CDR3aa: CASSLAVDDTDTQYF; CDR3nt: TGTGCCAGCAGCTTAGCGGTGGATGACACAGATACGCAGTATTTT
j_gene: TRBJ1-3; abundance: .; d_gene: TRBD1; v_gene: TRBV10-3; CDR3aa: CAISESVEGAFGNTIYF; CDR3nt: TGTGCCATCAGTGAGTCAGTGGAGGGGGCTTTTGGAAACACCATATATTTT
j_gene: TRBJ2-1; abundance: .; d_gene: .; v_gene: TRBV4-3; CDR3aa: CASSQEYPGNNEQFF; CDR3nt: TGCGCCAGCAGCCAAGAATATCCAGGGAACAATGAGCAGTTCTTC
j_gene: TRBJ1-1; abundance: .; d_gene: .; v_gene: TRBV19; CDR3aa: CASSSGVGTEAFF; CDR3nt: TGTGCCAGTAGTTCAGGGGTGGGCACTGAAGCTTTCTTT
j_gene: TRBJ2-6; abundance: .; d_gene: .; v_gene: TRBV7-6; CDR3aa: CASSKLSGANVLTF; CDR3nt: TGTGCCAGCAGCAAACTCTCTGGGGCCAACGTCCTGACTTTC
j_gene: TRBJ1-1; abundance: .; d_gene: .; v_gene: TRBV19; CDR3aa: CASSINPGDNTEAFF; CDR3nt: TGTGCCAGTAGTATTAATCCGGGGGATAACACTGAAGCTTTCTTT
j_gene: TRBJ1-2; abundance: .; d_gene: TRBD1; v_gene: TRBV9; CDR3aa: CASSPRTGEGYGYTF; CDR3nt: TGTGCCAGCAGCCCGAGGACAGGGGAAGGCTATGGCTACACCTTC
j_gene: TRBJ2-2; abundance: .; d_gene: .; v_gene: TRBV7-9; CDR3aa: CASSPLAPPNTGELFF; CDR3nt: TGTGCCAGCAGCCCCCTAGCTCCCCCGAACACCGGGGAGCTGTTTTTT
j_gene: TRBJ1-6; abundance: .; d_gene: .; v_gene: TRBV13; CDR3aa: CASSPYRVDSPLHF; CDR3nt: TGTGCCAGCAGCCCTTACAGGGTAGATTCACCCCTCCACTTT
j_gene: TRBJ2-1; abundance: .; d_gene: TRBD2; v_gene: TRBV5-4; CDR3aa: CASSNSPSAGGLSYNEQFF; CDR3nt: TGTGCCAGCAGCAATTCCCCTTCAGCGGGAGGCCTCTCCTACAATGAGCAGTTCTTC
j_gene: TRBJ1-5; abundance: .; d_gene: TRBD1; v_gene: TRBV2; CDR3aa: CASRGQTNQPQHF; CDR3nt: TGTGCCAGCAGGGGACAGACAAATCAGCCCCAGCATTTT
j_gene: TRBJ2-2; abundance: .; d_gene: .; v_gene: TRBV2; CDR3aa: CASRLSGPTGELFF; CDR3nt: TGTGCCAGCCGCCTTAGCGGACCCACCGGGGAGCTGTTTTTT
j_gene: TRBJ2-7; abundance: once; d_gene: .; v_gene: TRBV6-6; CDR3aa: CASSSFNRLTYEQYF; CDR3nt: TGTGCCAGCAGTTCATTTAACAGGTTAACCTACGAGCAGTACTTC
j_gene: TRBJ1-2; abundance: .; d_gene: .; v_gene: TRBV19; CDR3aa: CASSPGDGYGYTF; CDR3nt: TGTGCCAGTAGCCCTGGGGACGGCTATGGCTACACCTTC
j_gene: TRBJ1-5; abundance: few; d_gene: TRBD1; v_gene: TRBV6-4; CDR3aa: CASSGQAGGQPQHF; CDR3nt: TGTGCCAGCAGCGGACAGGCGGGGGGACAGCCCCAGCATTTT
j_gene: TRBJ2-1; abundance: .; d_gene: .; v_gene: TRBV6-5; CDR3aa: CASSSPPAYNEQFF; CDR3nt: TGTGCCAGCAGTTCACCTCCGGCCTACAATGAGCAGTTCTTC
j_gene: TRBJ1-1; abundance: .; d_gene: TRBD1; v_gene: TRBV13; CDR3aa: CASSPLDGTANTEAFF; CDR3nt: TGTGCCAGCAGCCCCCTCGACGGGACAGCGAACACTGAAGCTTTCTTT
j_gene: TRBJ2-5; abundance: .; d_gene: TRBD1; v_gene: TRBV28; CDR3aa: CASSLEGQGQETQYF; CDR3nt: TGTGCCAGCAGTTTAGAGGGACAGGGCCAAGAGACCCAGTACTTC
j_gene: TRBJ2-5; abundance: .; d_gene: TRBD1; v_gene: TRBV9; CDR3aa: CASSVDRGETQYF; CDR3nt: TGTGCCAGCAGCGTAGACAGGGGTGAGACCCAGTACTTC
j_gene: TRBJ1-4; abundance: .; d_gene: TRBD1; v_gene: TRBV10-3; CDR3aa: CAIRATGSRTNEKLFF; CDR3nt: TGTGCCATCAGGGCGACAGGGTCAAGAACTAATGAAAAACTGTTTTTT
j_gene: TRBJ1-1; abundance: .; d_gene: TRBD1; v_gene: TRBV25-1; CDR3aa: CASSDREGQGATEAFF; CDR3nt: TGTGCCAGCTCAGACCGAGAGGGACAGGGGGCCACTGAAGCTTTCTTT
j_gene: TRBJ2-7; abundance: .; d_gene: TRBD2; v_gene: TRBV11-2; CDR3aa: CASSLGRSGDYEQYF; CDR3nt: TGTGCCAGCAGCTTAGGCCGCAGCGGGGATTACGAGCAGTACTTC
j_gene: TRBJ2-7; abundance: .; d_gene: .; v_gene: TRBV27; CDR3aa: CASKGQTFDEQYF; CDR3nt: TGTGCCAGCAAGGGGCAGACTTTTGACGAGCAGTACTTC
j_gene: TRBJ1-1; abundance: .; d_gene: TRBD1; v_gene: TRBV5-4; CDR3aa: CASSLGQGVGNTEAFF; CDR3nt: TGTGCCAGCAGCTTGGGGCAGGGGGTCGGGAACACTGAAGCTTTCTTT
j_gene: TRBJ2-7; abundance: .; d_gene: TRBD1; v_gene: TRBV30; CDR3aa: CAFGTGFHEQYF; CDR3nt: TGTGCCTTCGGGACAGGGTTCCACGAGCAGTACTTC